One and the same sample provided the 13 T cell receptor beta chains below, sequenced in a study of CD8 T cells in ankylosing spondylitis listed by TCRdb under 2017. Libraries were prepared through 5' RACE. Instrument used: Illumina HiSeq 2500. The raw public data were reprocessed by TCRdb itself: fastp quality trimming at Q25, MiXCR clonotype calling, in-frame beta chains only. Under each unique CDR3 protein, matching rows form one entry showing the most common genes and DNA. A total of around 300,000 distinct CDR3 sequences appear in this sample, roughly 11% of them only once. The ten most abundant clones make up roughly 9.2% of the sample. The sample taken for sequencing was blood, either unsorted or a sorted T cell fraction (not recorded which). Receptors were obtained from a female donor with ankylosing spondylitis or in good health (not recorded which).

Ten or more counts support this clonotype. Relative to the germline gene, one junction end is altered; a read error may explain this. The J gene is TRBJ2-7, the V gene TRBV5-1; tentative D call: TRBD1 (5 bases). This CDR3 is 15 amino acids long. Germline CDR1 SGHRS, CDR2 YFSETQ. CDR3 nucleotides: TGCGCCAGCAGGTTGGGGCAGACTCGAACCTACGAGCAGTACTTC. Residues: CASRLGQTRTYEQYF.

This clonotype was detected many times. The V and J genes are TRBV7-9 and TRBJ1-3, with TRBD1 as a possible D gene (5 bases). The V gene lost 2 bases and the J gene lost 0 bases, with 11 bases spanning the gap. The CDR3 runs 16 residues. In germline, CDR1 is SEHNR, CDR2 FQNEAQ (reference sequence). CDR3 coding DNA: TGTGCCAGCAGCTTAAGGCAGGGCGACTCTGGAAACACCATATATTTT. This translates into CASSLRQGDSGNTIYF.

This clonotype turned up a few times. V is TRBV7-2 and J is TRBJ2-7; tentatively, D is TRBD2 (5 bases). The CDR3 runs 14 residues. The germline V gene has CDR1 SGHTA and CDR2 FQGNSA. With 5 bases removed from V and 5 bases from J, the gap between germline ends came to 16 bases. The CDR3 loop reads CASSIMVRGNEQYF. In DNA form, the CDR3 reads TGTGCCAGCAGCATAATGGTCCGAGGGAACGAGCAGTACTTC.

This clonotype was observed a handful of times. The J gene is TRBJ1-1, the V gene TRBV5-1; tentatively, D is TRBD1 (6 bases). The length of the CDR3 is 14 residues. In germline, CDR1 is SGHRS, CDR2 YFSETQ. Trimming removed 4 bases at V and 1 base at J, with 11 bases between. The CDR3 loop is CASSDGQKNTEAFF. In nucleotides, the CDR3 is TGCGCCAGCAGCGACGGACAGAAGAACACTGAAGCTTTCTTT.

On this clonotype: Possible read error: a much larger clone is one base away. This chain connects TRBV4-1 to TRBJ2-7, with D tentatively TRBD1 (6 bases). Germline V lookup: CDR1 MGHRA, CDR2 YSYEKL. CDR3 size: 16 residues. This CDR3 is CATSQGWGQNGYEQYF. Here the CDR3 DNA reads TGCGCCACCAGCCAAGGTTGGGGGCAGAATGGCTACGAGCAGTACTTC.

The sample holds many counts of this clonotype. The genes are TRBV12-3 or TRBV12-4 and TRBJ1-1; D remains unclear. The length of the CDR3 is 16 residues. V was pared by 3 bases and J by 4 bases, with 18 bases between. This chain's CDR3 is CASSFISSPRGTEAFF. The CDR3 nucleotides are TGTGCCAGCAGTTTTATCTCCAGTCCCCGGGGCACTGAAGCTTTCTTT.

This clonotype was seen only a few times. The genes are TRBV5-1 and TRBJ2-3, with 8 bases aligning to TRBD2. Germline V CDR1 and CDR2: SGHRS, YFSETQ. The junction had 5 bases not matched to a gene; V was cut back by 1 base and J by 1 base. The CDR3 has 16 residues. In DNA, the CDR3 is TGCGCCAGCAGCTTGCGGGAGGGTGGCGGCACAGATACGCAGTATTTT. Translated: CASSLREGGGTDTQYF.

This clonotype was seen many times. CDR3 coding DNA: TGCAGTGCTAACAGACTAGCGGGAGGTTACAATGAGCAGTTCTTC. Protein product: CSANRLAGGYNEQFF. The chain couples TRBV20-1 to TRBJ2-1; 13 bases are shared with TRBD2. The CDR3 spans 15 residues. The ends lost 4 bases at V and 4 bases at J; junction bases unmatched: 4. Germline CDR1 reads DFQATT; CDR2 reads SNEGSKA (reference sequence).

Many counts were recorded for this clonotype. The J gene is TRBJ2-1, the V gene TRBV27; TRBD2 is a possible D gene (6 bases). Deletions cut 5 bases from V and 8 bases from J, with 10 bases between. The CDR3 is made up of 12 amino acids. Germline V gene sequence: CDR1 MNHEY, CDR2 SMNVEV (reference sequence). In nucleotides, the CDR3 is TGTGCCAGCAGTAGGAGGGCAGATGAGCAGTTCTTC. Protein sequence: CASSRRADEQFF.

This clonotype was picked up many times. The genes are TRBV20-1 and TRBJ2-4; TRBD1 might be the D (6 bases). Per the germline V gene, CDR1 is DFQATT and CDR2 is SNEGSKA (reference sequence). This CDR3 is built from 16 residues. The ends were cut back, 1 base at V and 1 base at J, with 14 bases in the middle. The CDR3 here is CSARVDRSPAKNIQYF. The DNA for the CDR3 is TGCAGTGCTAGAGTGGACAGATCCCCGGCCAAAAACATTCAGTACTTC.

V gene TRBV12-3 or TRBV12-4 combines with J gene TRBJ2-2; no definite D call. Trimming pared 5 bases from V and 4 bases from J, leaving 14 bases between. This CDR3 spans 15 amino acids. For the CDR3, the DNA is TGTGCCAGCAGTCTCCTTTCTGGCGCCACCGGGGAGCTGTTTTTT. Protein sequence: CASSLLSGATGELFF.

The chain links TRBV4-2 to TRBJ2-3; no clear D gene. The V gene's germline CDR1 is LGHNA and CDR2 YNFKEQ. This CDR3 comprises 13 residues. Trimming took 3 bases from V and 8 from J, leaving 12 bases between them. CDR3 in amino acids: CASSQDLVGTQYF. The CDR3 region has the DNA TGTGCCAGCAGCCAGGACCTAGTTGGTACGCAGTATTTT.

This clonotype was recorded at least ten times. The gene calls are TRBV27 and TRBJ2-2, with D tentatively TRBD1 (6 bases). Trimming pared 5 bases from V and 6 bases from J, leaving 25 bases between. The length of the CDR3 is 18 residues. Germline loops: CDR1 MNHEY, CDR2 SMNVEV (reference sequence). CDR3 in DNA: TGTGCCAGCAGTCCCGGACGTCAGGGGCCGTTCGACGCCGGGGAGCTGTTTTTT. It is translated as CASSPGRQGPFDAGELFF.